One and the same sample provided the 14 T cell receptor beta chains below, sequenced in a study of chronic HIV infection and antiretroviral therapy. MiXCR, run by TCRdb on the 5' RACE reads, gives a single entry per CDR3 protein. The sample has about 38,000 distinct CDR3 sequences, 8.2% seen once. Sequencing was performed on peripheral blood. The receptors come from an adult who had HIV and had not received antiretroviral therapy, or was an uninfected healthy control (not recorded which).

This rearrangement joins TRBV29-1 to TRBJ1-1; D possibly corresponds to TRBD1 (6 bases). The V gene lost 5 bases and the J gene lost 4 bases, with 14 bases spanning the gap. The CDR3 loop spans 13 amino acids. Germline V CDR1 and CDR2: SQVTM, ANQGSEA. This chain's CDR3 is CSVYAGEGTEAFF. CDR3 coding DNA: TGCAGCGTTTACGCAGGGGAGGGCACTGAAGCTTTCTTT.

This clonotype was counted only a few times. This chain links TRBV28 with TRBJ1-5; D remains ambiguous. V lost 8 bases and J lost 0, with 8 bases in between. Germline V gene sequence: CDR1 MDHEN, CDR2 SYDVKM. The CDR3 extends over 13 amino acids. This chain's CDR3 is CASAGDSNQPQHF. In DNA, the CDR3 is TGTGCCAGCGCCGGGGATAGCAATCAGCCCCAGCATTTT.

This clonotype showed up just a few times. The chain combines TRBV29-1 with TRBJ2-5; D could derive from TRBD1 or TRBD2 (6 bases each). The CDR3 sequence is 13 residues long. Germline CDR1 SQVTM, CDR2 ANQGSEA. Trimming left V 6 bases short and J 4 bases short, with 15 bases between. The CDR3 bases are TGCAGCGTAGTGACAGGAGGGGGAGAGACCCAGTACTTC. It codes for CSVVTGGGETQYF.

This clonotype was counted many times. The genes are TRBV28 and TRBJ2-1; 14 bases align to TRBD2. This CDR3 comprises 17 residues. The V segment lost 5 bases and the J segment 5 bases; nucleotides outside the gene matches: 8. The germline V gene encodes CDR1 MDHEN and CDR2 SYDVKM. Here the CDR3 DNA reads TGTGCCAGCAGTCAGTTGGGACTAGCGGGAGTCCACAATGAGCAGTTCTTC. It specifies CASSQLGLAGVHNEQFF.

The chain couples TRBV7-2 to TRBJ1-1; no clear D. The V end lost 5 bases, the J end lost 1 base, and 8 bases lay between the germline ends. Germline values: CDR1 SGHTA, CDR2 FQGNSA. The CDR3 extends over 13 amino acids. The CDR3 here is CASSRKGNTEAFF. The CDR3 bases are TGTGCCAGCAGCCGAAAGGGGAACACTGAAGCTTTCTTT.

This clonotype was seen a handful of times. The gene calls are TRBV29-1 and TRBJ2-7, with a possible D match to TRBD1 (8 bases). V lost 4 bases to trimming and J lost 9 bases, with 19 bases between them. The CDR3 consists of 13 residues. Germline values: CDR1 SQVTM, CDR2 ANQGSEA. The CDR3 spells CSVGGQTGEGQYF. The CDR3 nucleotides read TGCAGCGTTGGGGGCCAGACAGGGGAGGGGCAGTACTTC.

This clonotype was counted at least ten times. In nucleotides, the CDR3 is TGTGCCACTACAGAGGACCCCTATAGCAATCAGCCCCAGCATTTT. This encodes CATTEDPYSNQPQHF. The chain links TRBV6-1 to TRBJ1-5; no clear D. The CDR3 has 15 amino acids. Trimming took off 10 bases at V and 0 bases at J, with 16 bases between the two ends. Germline assignment: CDR1 MNHNS and CDR2 SASEGT.

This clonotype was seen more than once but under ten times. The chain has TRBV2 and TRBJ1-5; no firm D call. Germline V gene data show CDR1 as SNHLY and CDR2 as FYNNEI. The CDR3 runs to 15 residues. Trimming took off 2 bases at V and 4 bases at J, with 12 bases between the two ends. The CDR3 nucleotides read TGTGCCAGCAGTGAAAATCGGGGAGGAAATCAGCCCCAGCATTTT. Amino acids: CASSENRGGNQPQHF.

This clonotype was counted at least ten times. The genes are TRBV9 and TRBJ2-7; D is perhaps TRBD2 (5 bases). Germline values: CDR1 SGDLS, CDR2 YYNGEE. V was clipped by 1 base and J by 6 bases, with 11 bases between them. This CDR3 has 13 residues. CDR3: CASSVTLGFEQYF. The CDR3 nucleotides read TGTGCCAGCAGCGTAACACTAGGATTCGAGCAGTACTTC.

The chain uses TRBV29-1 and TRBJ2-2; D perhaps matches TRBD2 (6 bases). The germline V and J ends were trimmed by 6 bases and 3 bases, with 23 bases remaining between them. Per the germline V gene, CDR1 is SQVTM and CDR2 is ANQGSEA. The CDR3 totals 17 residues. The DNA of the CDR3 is TGCAGCGTGCGGGGTCGGACTACTATAGGGGACACCGGGGAGCTGTTTTTT. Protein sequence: CSVRGRTTIGDTGELFF.

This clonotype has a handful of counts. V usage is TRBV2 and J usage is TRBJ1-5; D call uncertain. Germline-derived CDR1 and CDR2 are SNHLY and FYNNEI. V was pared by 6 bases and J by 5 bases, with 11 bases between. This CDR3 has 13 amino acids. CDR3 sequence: CASSWWGDQPQHF. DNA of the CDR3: TGTGCCAGCAGCTGGTGGGGAGATCAGCCCCAGCATTTT.

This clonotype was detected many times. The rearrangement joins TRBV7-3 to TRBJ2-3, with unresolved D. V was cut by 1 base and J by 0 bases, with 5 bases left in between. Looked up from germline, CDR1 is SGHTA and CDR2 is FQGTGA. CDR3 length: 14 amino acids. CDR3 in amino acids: CASSLMASTDTQYF. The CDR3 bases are TGTGCCAGCAGCTTAATGGCCAGCACAGATACGCAGTATTTT. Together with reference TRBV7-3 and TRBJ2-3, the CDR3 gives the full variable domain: GAGVSQTPSNKVTEKGKYVELRCDPISGHTALYWYRQSLGQGPEFLIYFQGTGAADDSGLPNDRFFAVRPEGSVSTLKIQRTERGDSAVYLCASSLMASTDTQYFGPGTRLTVL.

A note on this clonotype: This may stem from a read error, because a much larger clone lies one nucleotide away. CDR3 amino acids: CATSDSSGISYNEQFF. CDR3 DNA sequence: TGTGCCACCAGTGATTCTAGCGGGATCTCCTACAATGAGCAGTTCTTC. The chain is built from TRBV24-1 and TRBJ2-1, with TRBD2 matching 9 bases. With V trimmed by 2 bases and J by 0 bases, 1 base remained unmatched. Germline V gene sequence: CDR1 KGHDR, CDR2 SFDVKD. The CDR3 loop spans 16 amino acids.

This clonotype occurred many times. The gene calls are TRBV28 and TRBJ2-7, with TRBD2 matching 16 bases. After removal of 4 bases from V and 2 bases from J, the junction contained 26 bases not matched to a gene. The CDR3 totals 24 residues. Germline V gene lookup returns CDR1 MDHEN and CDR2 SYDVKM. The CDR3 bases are TGTGCCAGCAGTTCTCTTCCGGGCCGGCCAATGACCGGGACTAGCGGGAGGGCCGCCTACGAGCAGTACTTC. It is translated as CASSSLPGRPMTGTSGRAAYEQYF.